A selection of T cell receptor beta chains follows, all from one sample in a study of blood T cell repertoires in COVID-19. Profiling relied on immunoSEQ multiplex PCR, and the TCRdb table lists in-frame clones only, not all of them. Of more than 350,000 clones detected, nearly 90% appear once; the ten largest clones hold roughly 1.4%. The sample was PBMCs or T cells enriched from blood (not recorded which). These receptors all stem from a woman aged 18-30 years who had been exposed to COVID-19. Both conserved end residues are trimmed from each CDR3. The order of the fields is J gene, V gene, CDR3 protein.

TRBJ2-7 TRBV27 ASSLRGTSGLLIEQY
TRBJ1-6 TRBV28 ASSFGPSTGNSPLH
TRBJ1-5 TRBV30 AWSAGQGISQPQH
TRBJ2-2 TRBV7-7 ASSSGGPGELF
TRBJ1-1 TRBV6-5 ASSKDRVTEAF
TRBJ2-7 TRBV28 ASSLVARAYEQY
TRBJ1-1 TRBV28 ASSFPRVQGEAF
TRBJ1-1 TRBV18 ASSRQENTEAF
TRBJ1-2 TRBV6-5 ASSYSITEYNYGYT
TRBJ2-7 TRBV6-1 ASSEEGTSGRRGQY
TRBJ2-7 TRBV5-1 ASSGLSGSSYEQY
TRBJ1-2 TRBV7-6 ASSLGWGQNNYGYT
TRBJ1-1 TRBV2 ASSLMGASTEAF
TRBJ2-3 TRBV6-2/TRBV6-3 ASSYGGATDTQY
TRBJ2-2 TRBV7-8 ASSLAQGAFTGELF
TRBJ2-7 TRBV7-2 ASSLPRVEQY
TRBJ1-6 TRBV7-2 ASSFRDSNSPLH
TRBJ1-2 TRBV11-2 ASSLGRGTSGSYGYT
TRBJ2-7 TRBV20-1 SAPDHYEQY
TRBJ1-1 TRBV5-1 ASRLGQGSFMNTEAF
TRBJ2-1 TRBV28 ASSLLDRGNPYNEQF
TRBJ2-5 TRBV28 ASSYQMNGETQY
TRBJ2-1 TRBV28 ASGQGYNEQF
TRBJ1-2 TRBV5-1 ASSLAGGNYGYT
TRBJ2-7 TRBV6-1 ASSEIGAGTGPYEQY
TRBJ2-1 TRBV10-1 ASSESGRQDNEQF
TRBJ2-7 TRBV19 ASSEEAGGAIRYEQY
TRBJ2-2 TRBV5-1 ASSLRNTGELF
TRBJ2-7 TRBV4-1 ASSQATSGRVYEQY
TRBJ2-1 TRBV18 ASSPGTGINEQF
TRBJ2-7 TRBV19 ASSIGAEGAYEQY
TRBJ1-5 TRBV5-5 ASSLGQVQPQH
TRBJ2-6 TRBV6-4 ASRTGASGANVLT
TRBJ1-5 TRBV6-5 ASRRGNNQPQH
TRBJ2-2 TRBV7-9 ASSPGTGNTGELF
TRBJ2-5 TRBV6-2/TRBV6-3 ASSYPGTSGLQETQY
TRBJ1-1 TRBV7-2 ASSRGGWRTEAF
TRBJ2-7 TRBV7-3 ASSLTSGGAQKQY
TRBJ2-5 TRBV2 ASSGLAGDETQY
TRBJ2-6 TRBV5-5 ASSSPGAGANVLT
TRBJ2-2 TRBV5-4 ASSFQRGSTGELF
TRBJ2-5 TRBV7-6 ASSLSGGGTQY
TRBJ2-1 TRBV19 ASSPGLAVLYNEQF
TRBJ1-1 TRBV19 ASSIEGMNTEAF
TRBJ2-1 TRBV29-1 SVEGFGGRLIF
TRBJ2-7 TRBV23-1 ASTLFRNARDTWDEQY
TRBJ1-2 TRBV19 ATDQGANNYGYT
TRBJ1-2 TRBV20-1 SASEGVGYT
TRBJ1-1 TRBV27 ASLDRGGTEAF